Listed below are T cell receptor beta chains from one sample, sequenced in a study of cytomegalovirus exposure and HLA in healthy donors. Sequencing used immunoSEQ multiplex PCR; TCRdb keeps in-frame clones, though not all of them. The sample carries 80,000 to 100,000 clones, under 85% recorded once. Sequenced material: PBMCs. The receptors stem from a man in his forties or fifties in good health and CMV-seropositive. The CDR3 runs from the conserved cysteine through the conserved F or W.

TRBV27	CASSLQRGSYGYTF
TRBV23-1	CASSQGQGPFSNQPQHF
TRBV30	CASHGTGLGLYGYTF
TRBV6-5	CASRAPGQTTDTQYF
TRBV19	CASTSGGRNEQFF
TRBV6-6	CASSTNSGAEAFF
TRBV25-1	CASSVGTGGSYGYTF
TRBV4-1	CASSQRDRGQVSYEQYF
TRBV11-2	CASSLPSGNTIYF
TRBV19	CASSKDSTGTGGGNSPLHF
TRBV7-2	CASSHRTDYGYTF
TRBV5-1	CASSLMGTGMYNSPLHF
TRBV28	CASSLLWDNQEKLFF
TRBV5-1	CASSPSGGTDTQYF
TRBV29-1	CSVAADGEYGYTF
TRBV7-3	CASSTEGLGGGEAFF
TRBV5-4	CASSSPHLRGNGETQYF
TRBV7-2	CASSLFHVGGAYEQYF
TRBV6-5	CASSYSRYSNQPQHF
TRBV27	CASSLDRGWTEAFF